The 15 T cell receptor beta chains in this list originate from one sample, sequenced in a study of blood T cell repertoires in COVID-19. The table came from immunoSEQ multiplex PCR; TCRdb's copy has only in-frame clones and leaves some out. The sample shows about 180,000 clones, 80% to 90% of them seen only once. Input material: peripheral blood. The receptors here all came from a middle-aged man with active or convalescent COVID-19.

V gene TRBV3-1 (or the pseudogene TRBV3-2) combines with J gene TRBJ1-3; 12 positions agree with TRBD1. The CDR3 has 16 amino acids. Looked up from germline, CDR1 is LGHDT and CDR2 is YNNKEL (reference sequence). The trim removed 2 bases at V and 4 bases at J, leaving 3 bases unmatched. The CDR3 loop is CASSQWDRGRGNTIYF. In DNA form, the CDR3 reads TGTGCCAGCAGCCAATGGGACAGGGGGCGAGGAAACACCATATATTTT.

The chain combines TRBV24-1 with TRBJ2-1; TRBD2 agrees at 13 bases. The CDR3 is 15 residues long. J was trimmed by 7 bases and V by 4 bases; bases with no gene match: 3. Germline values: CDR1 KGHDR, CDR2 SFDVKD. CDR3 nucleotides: TGTGCCACCAGTGACGGGACTAGCGGGATAAATGAGCAGTTCTTC. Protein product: CATSDGTSGINEQFF.

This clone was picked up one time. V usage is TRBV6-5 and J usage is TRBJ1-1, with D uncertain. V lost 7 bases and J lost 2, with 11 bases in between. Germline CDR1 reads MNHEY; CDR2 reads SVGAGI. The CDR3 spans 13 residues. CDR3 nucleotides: TGTGCCAGCATCGGACGGGATAACACTGAAGCTTTCTTT. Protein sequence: CASIGRDNTEAFF.

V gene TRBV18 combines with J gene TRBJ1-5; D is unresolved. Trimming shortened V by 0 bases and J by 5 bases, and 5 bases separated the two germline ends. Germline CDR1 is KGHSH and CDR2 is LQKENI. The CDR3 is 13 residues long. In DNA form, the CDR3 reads TGTGCCAGCTCACCACCAGCGGATCAGCCCCAGCATTTT. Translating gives CASSPPADQPQHF. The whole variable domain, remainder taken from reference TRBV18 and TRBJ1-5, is NAGVMQNPRHLVRRRGQEARLRCSPMKGHSHVYWYRQLPEEGLKFMVYLQKENIIDESGMPKERFSAEFPKEGPSILRIQQVVRGDSAAYFCASSPPADQPQHFGDGTRLSIL.

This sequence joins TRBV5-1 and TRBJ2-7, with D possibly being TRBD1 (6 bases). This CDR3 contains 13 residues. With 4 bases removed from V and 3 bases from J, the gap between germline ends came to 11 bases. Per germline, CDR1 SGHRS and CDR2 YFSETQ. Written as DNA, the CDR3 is TGCGCCAGCAGCCAGGGGACACACTACGAGCAGTACTTC. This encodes CASSQGTHYEQYF.

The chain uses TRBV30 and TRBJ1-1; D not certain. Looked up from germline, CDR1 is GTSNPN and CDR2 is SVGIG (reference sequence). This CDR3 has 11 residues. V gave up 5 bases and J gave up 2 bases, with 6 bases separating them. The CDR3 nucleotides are TGTGCCTGGTTAGTTAACACTGAAGCTTTCTTT. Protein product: CAWLVNTEAFF.

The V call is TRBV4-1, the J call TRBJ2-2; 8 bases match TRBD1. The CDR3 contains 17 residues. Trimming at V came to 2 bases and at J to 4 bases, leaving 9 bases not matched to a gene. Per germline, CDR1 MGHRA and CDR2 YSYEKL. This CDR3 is CASSQPGQELGTGELFF. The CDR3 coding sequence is TGCGCCAGCAGCCAACCGGGACAGGAGTTGGGCACCGGGGAGCTGTTTTTT.

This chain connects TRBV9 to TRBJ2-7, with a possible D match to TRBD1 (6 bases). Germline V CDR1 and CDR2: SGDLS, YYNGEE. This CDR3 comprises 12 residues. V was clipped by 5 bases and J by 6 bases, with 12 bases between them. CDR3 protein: CASSRQVGEQYF. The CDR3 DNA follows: TGTGCCAGCAGTCGACAGGTTGGCGAGCAGTACTTC.

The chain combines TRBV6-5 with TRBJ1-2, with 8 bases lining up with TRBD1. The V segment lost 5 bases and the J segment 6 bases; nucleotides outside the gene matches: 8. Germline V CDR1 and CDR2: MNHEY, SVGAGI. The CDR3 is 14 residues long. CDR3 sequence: CASSSGTGIDGYTF. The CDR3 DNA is TGTGCCAGCAGTAGCGGGACAGGCATTGATGGCTACACCTTC.

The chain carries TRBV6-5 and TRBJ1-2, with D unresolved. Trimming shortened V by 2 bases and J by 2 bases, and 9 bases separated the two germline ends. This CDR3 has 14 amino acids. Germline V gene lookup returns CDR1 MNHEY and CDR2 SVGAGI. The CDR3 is CASSYAGRNYGYTF. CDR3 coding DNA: TGTGCCAGCAGTTACGCCGGGAGGAACTATGGCTACACCTTC.

The CDR3 DNA reads as TGTGCCAGCAGCTTGGGGCAGACATACAATGAAAAACTGTTTTTT. Translation gives CASSLGQTYNEKLFF. The chain is built from TRBV5-5 and TRBJ1-4; no clear D. Germline lookup yields CDR1 SGHKS and CDR2 YYEKEE (reference sequence). V gave up 0 bases and J gave up 5 bases, with 11 bases separating them. CDR3 length: 15 amino acids.

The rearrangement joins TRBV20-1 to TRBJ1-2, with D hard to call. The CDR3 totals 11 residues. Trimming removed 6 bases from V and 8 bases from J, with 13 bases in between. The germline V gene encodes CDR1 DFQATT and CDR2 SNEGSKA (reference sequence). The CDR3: CSATTPFGYTF. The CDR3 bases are TGCAGTGCAACTACCCCCTTCGGCTACACCTTC.

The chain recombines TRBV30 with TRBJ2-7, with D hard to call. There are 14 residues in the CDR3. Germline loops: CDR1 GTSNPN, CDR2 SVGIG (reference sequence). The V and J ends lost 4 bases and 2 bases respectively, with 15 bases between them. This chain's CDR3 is CAWNLGRMAYEQYF. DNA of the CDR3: TGTGCCTGGAATCTAGGCCGGATGGCCTACGAGCAGTACTTC. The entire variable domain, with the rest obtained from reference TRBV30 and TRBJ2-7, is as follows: SQTIHQWPATLVQPVGSPLSLECTVEGTSNPNLYWYRQAAGRGLQLLFYSVGIGQISSEVPQNLSASRPQDRQFILSSKKLLLSDSGFYLCAWNLGRMAYEQYFGPGTRLTVT.

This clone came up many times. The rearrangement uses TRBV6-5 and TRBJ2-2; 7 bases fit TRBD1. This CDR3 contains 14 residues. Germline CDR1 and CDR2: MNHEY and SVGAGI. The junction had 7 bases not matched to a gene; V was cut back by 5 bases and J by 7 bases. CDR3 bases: TGTGCCAGCAGTAAACAGGGGAAGGGCGGGGAGCTGTTTTTT. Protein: CASSKQGKGGELFF.

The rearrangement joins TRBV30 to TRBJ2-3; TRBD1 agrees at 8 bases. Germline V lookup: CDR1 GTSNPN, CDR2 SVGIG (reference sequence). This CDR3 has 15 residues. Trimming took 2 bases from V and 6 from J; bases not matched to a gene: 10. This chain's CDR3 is CAWSTGGLSKDTQYF. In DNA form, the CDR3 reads TGTGCCTGGAGTACAGGGGGATTAAGTAAGGATACGCAGTATTTT.